The T cell receptor beta chain described here comes from a study of blood T cell repertoires in COVID-19. Study background: Acute and convalescent COVID-19 specimens originated in the United States, Italy and Spain. The analysed material was cDNA or gDNA that came from T cells, B-cell-depleted T cells, or PBMCs.

The CDR3 spans 15 residues. The ends lost 3 bases at V and 0 bases at J; junction bases unmatched: 4. Looked up from germline, CDR1 is MNHNS and CDR2 is SASEGT. As handled by the study authors: Researchers report that nucleated cell counts were estimated from reference gene primer amplification. Method: immunoSEQ multiplex PCR; TCRdb's copy keeps in-frame clones and lacks some. For V, J and clone size, that table is used; D and trimming come from the DNA. The data hold some 150,000 clones, with over 75% observed a single time. The sequence came from a man between 60 and 75 years old with active or convalescent COVID-19. The sample comprised peripheral blood. The V gene is TRBV6-1, the J gene TRBJ1-1, with 7 nucleotides matching TRBD1. The CDR3 region is CASSDTGVMNTEAFF. In DNA, the CDR3 is TGTGCCAGCAGTGATACAGGGGTCATGAACACTGAAGCTTTCTTT.